Following are 30 T cell receptor beta chains from one sample sequenced in a study of blood T cell repertoires in COVID-19. Method: immunoSEQ multiplex PCR; TCRdb's copy keeps in-frame clones and lacks some. The data contain over 80,000 clones, about 86% of them singletons. Sequencing used peripheral blood. Receptor source: a woman aged 60-75 years with acute or convalescent COVID-19.

The rearrangement joins TRBV10-3 to TRBJ1-1; D gene uncertain. The CDR3 is 12 residues long. Germline V gene sequence: CDR1 ENHRY, CDR2 SYGVKD. V dropped 5 bases and J dropped 5 bases, with 9 bases sitting between them. The CDR3 spells CAISPLQTEAFF. The DNA of the CDR3 is TGTGCCATCAGTCCCCTACAGACTGAAGCTTTCTTT.

The chain couples TRBV6-5 to TRBJ2-7, with TRBD1 identical over 9 bases. The CDR3 length is 14 residues. V gave up 5 bases and J gave up 4 bases; unmatched junction bases: 6. Germline-derived CDR1 and CDR2 are MNHEY and SVGAGI. CDR3 in amino acids: CASSKPGQGYEQYF. The CDR3 DNA is TGTGCCAGCAGTAAACCGGGACAGGGATACGAGCAGTACTTC.

The chain links TRBV6-5 to TRBJ1-1; D might be TRBD1 (5 bases). This CDR3 contains 13 residues. Trimming removed 10 bases at V and 3 bases at J, with 15 bases between. CDR1 is MNHEY and CDR2 is SVGAGI in the germline V gene. CDR3 coding DNA: TGTGCCACCTACAGTAGGGACTACACTGAAGCTTTCTTT. Protein sequence: CATYSRDYTEAFF.

The chain couples TRBV29-1 to TRBJ1-4; 7 bases map to TRBD1. The CDR3 is 12 amino acids. The trim removed 7 bases at V and 8 bases at J, leaving 7 bases unmatched. Per the germline V gene, CDR1 is SQVTM and CDR2 is ANQGSEA. In DNA form, the CDR3 reads TGCAGCGCCGTAAAACAGGGGGAAAAACTGTTTTTT. Translating it yields CSAVKQGEKLFF.

J is TRBJ2-2 and V is TRBV6-5, with D possibly matching TRBD2 (6 bases). CDR1 is MNHEY, CDR2 SVGAGI, per germline. Deletions cut 5 bases from V and 6 bases from J, with 16 bases between. CDR3 size: 15 residues. The CDR3 DNA follows: TGTGCCAGCAGTACCCAGACTAGAGCCGCCGGGGAGCTGTTTTTT. Its translation: CASSTQTRAAGELFF.

Only one count was recorded for this clone. V usage is TRBV5-1 and J usage is TRBJ1-6; D is uncertain. V was cut by 4 bases and J by 5 bases, with 16 bases left in between. CDR3 length equals 16 residues. The germline CDR1 and CDR2 sequences are SGHRS and YFSETQ. CDR3 nucleotide sequence: TGCGCCAGCAGCCCTATCGCGTTGGGCGATAATTCACCCCTCCACTTT. Its translation: CASSPIALGDNSPLHF.

The rearrangement joins TRBV7-8 to TRBJ2-1, with D possibly being TRBD2 (5 bases). Trimming removed 5 bases from V and 5 bases from J, with 10 bases in between. CDR3 length: 13 residues. Looked up from germline, CDR1 is SGHVS and CDR2 is FQNEAQ. In nucleotides, the CDR3 is TGTGCCAGCAGCCCGGACTTGAACAATGAGCAGTTCTTC. Residues: CASSPDLNNEQFF. The full variable domain, completed using reference TRBV7-8 and TRBJ2-1, is GAGVSQSPRYKVAKRGQDVALRCDPISGHVSLFWYQQALGQGPEFLTYFQNEAQLDKSGLPSDRFFAERPEGSVSTLKIQRTQQEDSAVYLCASSPDLNNEQFFGPGTRLTVL.

This clone was detected a few times. The chain joins TRBV7-9 to TRBJ1-2; D unresolved. Germline lookup yields CDR1 SEHNR and CDR2 FQNEAQ (reference sequence). This CDR3 contains 12 residues. The V end lost 4 bases, the J end lost 4 bases, and 7 bases lay between the germline ends. CDR3 residues: CASSSELYGYTF. CDR3 DNA: TGTGCCAGCAGCTCGGAGCTCTATGGCTACACCTTC. The full variable domain, in which reference TRBV7-9 and TRBJ1-2 provide the parts outside the CDR3, is DTGVSQNPRHKITKRGQNVTFRCDPISEHNRLYWYRQTLGQGPEFLTYFQNEAQLEKSRLLSDRFSAERPKGSFSTLEIQRTEQGDSAMYLCASSSELYGYTFGSGTRLTVV.

The gene calls are TRBV7-2 and TRBJ1-4, with unresolved D. V lost 1 base to trimming and J lost 2 bases, with 8 bases between them. The CDR3 is 15 amino acids. Germline V gene sequence: CDR1 SGHTA, CDR2 FQGNSA. CDR3 in amino acids: CASSLVAVTNEKLFF. CDR3 DNA sequence: TGTGCCAGCAGCTTAGTCGCGGTTACTAATGAAAAACTGTTTTTT.

The chain carries TRBV15 and TRBJ2-2, with 11 bases that match TRBD1. Per the germline V gene, CDR1 is LNHNV and CDR2 is YYDKDF (reference sequence). The CDR3 contains 16 residues. With V trimmed by 0 bases and J by 6 bases, 3 bases remained unmatched. CDR3 sequence reads: CATSREGQGGSGELFF. DNA of the CDR3: TGTGCCACCAGCAGAGAGGGACAGGGGGGGTCCGGGGAGCTGTTTTTT.

This clone was recorded only once. The CDR3, as DNA: TGCGCCAGCCTCCCCGCTAGCGGGTTCCCCACAGATACGCAGTATTTT. Protein sequence: CASLPASGFPTDTQYF. The chain couples TRBV5-1 to TRBJ2-3; TRBD2 agrees at 8 bases. V lost 7 bases to trimming and J lost 2 bases; unmatched junction nucleotides: 12. CDR3 length equals 16 residues. CDR1 SGHRS and CDR2 YFSETQ come from the germline V gene. Based on the CDR3 plus reference TRBV5-1 and TRBJ2-3, the full variable domain is KAGVTQTPRYLIKTRGQQVTLSCSPISGHRSVSWYQQTPGQGLQFLFEYFSETQRNKGNFPGRFSGRQFSNSRSEMNVSTLELGDSALYLCASLPASGFPTDTQYFGPGTRLTVL.

The chain recombines TRBV5-4 with TRBJ2-3, with TRBD2 matching over 11 bases. This CDR3 contains 16 residues. The ends lost 5 bases at V and 5 bases at J; junction bases unmatched: 10. From germline, CDR1 is SGHNT and CDR2 YYREEE (reference sequence). CDR3 protein: CASSSTSGGRGDTQYF. CDR3 DNA sequence: TGTGCCAGCAGTTCTACTAGCGGGGGCCGTGGAGATACGCAGTATTTT.

The chain has TRBV6-5 and TRBJ2-3; tentative D call: TRBD2 (6 bases). This CDR3 is 15 amino acids long. Trimming took off 5 bases at V and 1 base at J, with 13 bases between the two ends. Per germline, CDR1 MNHEY and CDR2 SVGAGI. CDR3 in amino acids: CASSLLGGGTDTQYF. The CDR3 DNA reads TGTGCCAGCAGTCTCCTGGGCGGGGGCACAGATACGCAGTATTTT.

The chain carries TRBV7-6 and TRBJ2-1; 10 positions agree with TRBD2. Trimming took 5 bases from V and 5 from J; bases not matched to a gene: 6. The germline gives CDR1 SGHVS, CDR2 FNYEAQ. The CDR3 sequence is 15 residues long. CDR3 amino acids: CASSQGLAQNNEQFF. CDR3 bases: TGTGCCAGCAGCCAGGGACTAGCGCAAAACAATGAGCAGTTCTTC.

The chain employs TRBV27 and TRBJ2-3, with 7 bases matching TRBD2. V was clipped by 0 bases and J by 0 bases; unmatched bases: 9. The CDR3 is made up of 18 amino acids. Germline CDR1 and CDR2: MNHEY and SMNVEV (reference sequence). For the CDR3, the DNA is TGTGCCAGCAGTTTATCTCCCAGCGGGGTCCCTAGCACAGATACGCAGTATTTT. Protein: CASSLSPSGVPSTDTQYF.

The CDR3 DNA reads as TGTGCCAGCTCCTTTGCTCGACGAGGGGGTAACACTGAAGCTTTCTTT. Translation: CASSFARRGGNTEAFF. J is TRBJ1-1 and V is TRBV18; D may be TRBD1 (6 bases). The CDR3 runs 16 residues. V lost 6 bases and J lost 2, with 19 bases in between. From germline, CDR1 is KGHSH and CDR2 LQKENI. Looking up the rest from reference TRBV18 and TRBJ1-1 gives the full variable domain: NAGVMQNPRHLVRRRGQEARLRCSPMKGHSHVYWYRQLPEEGLKFMVYLQKENIIDESGMPKERFSAEFPKEGPSILRIQQVVRGDSAAYFCASSFARRGGNTEAFFGQGTRLTVV.

V gene TRBV19 combines with J gene TRBJ1-2, with D perhaps TRBD1 (5 bases). This CDR3 spans 12 amino acids. With 9 bases removed from V and 3 bases from J, the gap between germline ends came to 11 bases. The germline CDR1 and CDR2 sequences are LNHDA and SQIVND (reference sequence). The DNA for the CDR3 is TGTGCCAGCCGCCGGGGGTACTATGGCTACACCTTC. Translation: CASRRGYYGYTF.

As to this clone: Sequence at one end of the junction differs from germline and may be a read error. V and J are TRBV19 and TRBJ1-5; 8 bases are a match to TRBD1. The CDR3 has 17 amino acids. Germline V gives CDR1 LNHDA, CDR2 SQIVND (reference sequence). The CDR3, as DNA: TGTGCCAGTAGTGTAGACAGGGGCGGCAGCGGCAATCAGCCCCAGCATTTT. This translates into CASSVDRGGSGNQPQHF.

The V and J genes are TRBV5-1 and TRBJ1-5; no clear D. The CDR3 sequence is 15 residues long. The germline V and J ends were trimmed by 0 bases and 7 bases, with 14 bases remaining between them. The germline CDR1 and CDR2 sequences are SGHRS and YFSETQ. This CDR3 is CASSLGLSDGQPQHF. The CDR3 nucleotides read TGCGCCAGCAGCTTGGGGTTAAGCGATGGGCAGCCCCAGCATTTT.

The J gene is TRBJ2-7, the V gene TRBV6-5, with TRBD1 as a possible D gene (6 bases). Per germline, CDR1 MNHEY and CDR2 SVGAGI. This CDR3 spans 11 amino acids. V lost 11 bases and J lost 4, with 12 bases in between. The CDR3 DNA follows: TGTGCCGCAACAGGGAAGTACGAGCAGTACTTC. The encoded protein is CAATGKYEQYF.

This rearrangement joins TRBV27 to TRBJ1-6; D not certain. Trimming shortened V by 2 bases and J by 9 bases, and 17 bases separated the two germline ends. In germline, CDR1 is MNHEY, CDR2 SMNVEV (reference sequence). This CDR3 has 16 residues. The CDR3, as DNA: TGTGCCAGCAGTTTAATGAGGCCCGCGGGTATTTCACCCCTCCACTTT. It is translated as CASSLMRPAGISPLHF.

This chain connects TRBV28 to TRBJ1-3; D uncertain. The germline CDR1 and CDR2 sequences are MDHEN and SYDVKM. With 3 bases removed from V and 1 base from J, the gap between germline ends came to 7 bases. There are 14 residues in the CDR3. CDR3 nucleotides: TGTGCCAGCAGTTTTCCCCTTTCTGGAAACACCATATATTTT. This gives the protein CASSFPLSGNTIYF.

The rearrangement joins TRBV7-9 to TRBJ1-2; D is undetermined. The germline V gene encodes CDR1 SEHNR and CDR2 FQNEAQ (reference sequence). The CDR3 covers 14 residues. V lost 7 bases and J lost 4, with 16 bases in between. CDR3 residues: CASTLTGITYGYTF. The CDR3 bases are TGTGCCAGCACCCTCACTGGTATAACCTATGGCTACACCTTC.

The chain carries TRBV28 and TRBJ1-2; 11 nucleotides line up with TRBD1. Germline loops: CDR1 MDHEN, CDR2 SYDVKM. Unmatched junction bases numbered 2, after V lost 1 base and J lost 7 bases. The CDR3 spans 14 residues. This chain's CDR3 is CASSLLGTGGGYTF. The CDR3 coding sequence is TGTGCCAGCAGTTTATTAGGGACAGGGGGTGGCTACACCTTC.

The chain carries TRBV27 and TRBJ2-7, with 15 nucleotides matching TRBD2. CDR3 length: 14 residues. Germline V gene sequence: CDR1 MNHEY, CDR2 SMNVEV (reference sequence). The trim removed 4 bases at V and 7 bases at J, leaving 2 bases unmatched. The CDR3 protein is CASSWGLAGGEQYF. The DNA for the CDR3 is TGTGCCAGCAGTTGGGGACTAGCGGGGGGTGAGCAGTACTTC.

J is TRBJ1-2 and V is TRBV11-2; TRBD1 aligns across 10 bases. After removal of 3 bases from V and 4 bases from J, the junction contained 11 bases not matched to a gene. This CDR3 has 17 residues. Per the germline V gene, CDR1 is SGHAT and CDR2 is FQNNGV. The CDR3 sequence: CASSFYPATGGVYGYTF. The CDR3 nucleotides read TGTGCCAGCAGCTTTTATCCCGCGACAGGGGGCGTCTATGGCTACACCTTC.

This sequence joins TRBV24-1 and TRBJ1-5, with TRBD1 as a possible D gene (5 bases). Germline CDR1 reads KGHDR; CDR2 reads SFDVKD. The CDR3 runs to 15 residues. Trimming stripped 4 bases from V and 2 bases from J, with 11 bases between. The CDR3 nucleotides read TGTGCCACCAGTGACCGACAGTTTGGCAATCAGCCCCAGCATTTT. Protein sequence: CATSDRQFGNQPQHF.

The chain has TRBV29-1 and TRBJ1-4; perhaps TRBD1 as D (5 bases). CDR3 length equals 14 residues. Trimming stripped 4 bases from V and 1 base from J, with 10 bases between. Germline V gene sequence: CDR1 SQVTM, CDR2 ANQGSEA. CDR3 sequence reads: CSVAPGGTNEKLFF. CDR3 DNA: TGCAGCGTTGCCCCCGGGGGAACTAATGAAAAACTGTTTTTT.

The rearrangement links TRBV10-1 to TRBJ1-4; possibly TRBD1 for D (5 bases). The CDR3 has 15 amino acids. The V gene's germline CDR1 is WNHNN and CDR2 SYGVQD (reference sequence). V shed 0 bases and J shed 5 bases, with 10 bases lying between them. CDR3 DNA sequence: TGCGCCAGCAGTGAGTCAGGGGCCGGGAATGAAAAACTGTTTTTT. It codes for CASSESGAGNEKLFF.

The DNA for the CDR3 is TGTGCCAGCAGCATTAAGACAGGGATGGTCACTGAAGCTTTCTTT. It specifies CASSIKTGMVTEAFF. The chain combines TRBV27 with TRBJ1-1; 7 bases are a match to TRBD1. After removal of 6 bases from V and 4 bases from J, the junction contained 11 bases not matched to a gene. Germline V gene data show CDR1 as MNHEY and CDR2 as SMNVEV (reference sequence). The CDR3 runs 15 residues.